The 5 T cell receptor beta chains given below trace back to one sample, sequenced in a study of post-analysis software for immune sequencing data. Whole-study findings and limits: When patients were compared with controls, a handful of TRBV segments were more frequent, TRBV5-6, TRBV5-1 and TRBV20-1 among them.

Antigens of these TCRs are unknown. cDNA libraries for TCR beta contained unique molecular identifiers. MiXCR was run by TCRdb on the PCR reads, yielding one entry per CDR3 protein. The table records hundreds of thousands of distinct CDR3 sequences, 39% of them present only once. The sequencing sample was made of blood. These receptors were obtained from a girl aged 2-10 years with multiple sclerosis.

This clonotype was picked up a small number of times. The chain combines TRBV12-3 or TRBV12-4 with TRBJ1-5; D gene ambiguous. V was clipped by 6 bases and J by 4 bases, with 10 bases between them. The CDR3 totals 13 residues. CDR3 protein: CASSQQQNQPQHF. The CDR3 DNA is TGTGCCAGCAGCCAACAGCAGAATCAGCCCCAGCATTTT.

CDR3 amino acids: CSARARLAGHNEQFF. CDR3 DNA: TGCAGTGCTAGAGCCCGACTAGCGGGGCACAATGAGCAGTTCTTC. V usage is TRBV20-1 and J usage is TRBJ2-1; TRBD2 aligns across 11 bases. V was pared by 1 base and J by 5 bases, with 4 bases of the junction left unmatched. Looked up from germline, CDR1 is DFQATT and CDR2 is SNEGSKA (reference sequence). This CDR3 region has 15 residues.

This clonotype appeared a few times. The chain uses TRBV29-1 and TRBJ1-2, with D maybe TRBD1 (5 bases). V shed 3 bases and J shed 4 bases, with 15 bases lying between them. Per germline, CDR1 SQVTM and CDR2 ANQGSEA. This CDR3 is built from 14 residues. CDR3: CSVDARRDAYGYTF. CDR3 nucleotides: TGCAGCGTTGATGCCCGAAGGGACGCCTATGGCTACACCTTC.

V is TRBV4-3 and J is TRBJ2-1; D is perhaps TRBD2 (5 bases). CDR1 LGHNA and CDR2 YSLEER come from the germline V gene. CDR3 length: 14 amino acids. The V end lost 0 bases, the J end lost 9 bases, and 12 bases lay between the germline ends. The CDR3 is CASSQEGAGGEQFF. Written as DNA, the CDR3 is TGCGCCAGCAGCCAAGAGGGAGCCGGCGGTGAGCAGTTCTTC.

The chain links TRBV29-1 to TRBJ2-5; 7 nucleotides align to TRBD1. V was clipped by 1 base and J by 2 bases; unmatched bases: 10. CDR1 and CDR2 from the germline V gene are SQVTM and ANQGSEA. The CDR3 is made up of 16 amino acids. CDR3 coding DNA: TGCAGCGTTGAAGGGATTGTAGAGACAGGGCAAGAGACCCAGTACTTC. This sequence encodes CSVEGIVETGQETQYF. The complete variable domain, with remaining parts taken from reference TRBV29-1 and TRBJ2-5, reads SAVISQKPSRDICQRGTSLTIQCQVDSQVTMMFWYRQQPGQSLTLIATANQGSEATYESGFVIDKFPISRPNLTFSTLTVSNMSPEDSSIYLCSVEGIVETGQETQYFGPGTRLLVL.